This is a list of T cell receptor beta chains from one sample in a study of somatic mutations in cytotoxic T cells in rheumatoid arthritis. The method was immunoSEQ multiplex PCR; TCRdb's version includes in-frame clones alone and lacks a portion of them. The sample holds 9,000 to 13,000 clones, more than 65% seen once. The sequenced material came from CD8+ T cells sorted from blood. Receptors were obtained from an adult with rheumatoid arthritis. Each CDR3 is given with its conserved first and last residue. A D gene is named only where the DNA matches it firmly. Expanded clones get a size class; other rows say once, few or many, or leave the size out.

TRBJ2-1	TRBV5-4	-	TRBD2	CASSWGLAGVGSYNEQFF	TGTGCCAGCAGCTGGGGACTAGCGGGGGTCGGCTCCTACAATGAGCAGTTCTTC
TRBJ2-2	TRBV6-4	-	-	CASSDSDNTGELFF	TGTGCCAGCAGTGACTCGGATAACACCGGGGAGCTGTTTTTT
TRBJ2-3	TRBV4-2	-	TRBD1	CASSQGTGANTQYF	TGTGCCAGCAGCCAAGGGACAGGGGCCAATACGCAGTATTTT
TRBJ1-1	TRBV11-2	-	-	CASSLVGTEAFF	TGTGCCAGCAGCTTAGTTGGTACTGAAGCTTTCTTT
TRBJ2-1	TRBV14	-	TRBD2	CASSQGLAGGNTYNEQFF	TGTGCCAGCAGCCAAGGACTAGCGGGGGGCAACACCTACAATGAGCAGTTCTTC
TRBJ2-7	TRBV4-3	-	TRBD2	CASSPRSSGGGDEQYF	TGCGCCAGCAGCCCTCGCAGTAGCGGGGGCGGGGACGAGCAGTACTTC
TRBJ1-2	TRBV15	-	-	CATSRNGEVDYGYTF	TGTGCCACCAGCAGAAACGGGGAGGTAGACTATGGCTACACCTTC
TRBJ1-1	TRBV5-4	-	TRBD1	CASTSQDRVNTEAFF	TGTGCCAGCACTTCTCAGGACAGGGTGAACACTGAAGCTTTCTTT
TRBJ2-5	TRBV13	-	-	CASSLGRAETQYF	TGTGCCAGCAGCTTAGGCCGTGCGGAGACCCAGTACTTC
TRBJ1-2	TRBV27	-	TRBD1	CASSHGTGGISPTF	TGTGCCAGCAGTCACGGGACAGGGGGGATTAGTCCCACCTTC
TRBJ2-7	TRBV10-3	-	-	CAISELLASSSYEQYF	TGTGCCATCAGTGAGCTCTTAGCCTCAAGCTCCTACGAGCAGTACTTC
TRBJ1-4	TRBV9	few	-	CASSVGWQYNEKLFF	TGTGCCAGCAGCGTAGGGTGGCAGTATAATGAAAAACTGTTTTTT
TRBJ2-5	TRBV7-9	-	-	CASRGVQETQYF	TGTGCCAGCAGGGGGGTACAAGAGACCCAGTACTTC
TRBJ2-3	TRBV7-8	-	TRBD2	CASSLVLAGTDTQYF	TGTGCCAGCAGCTTAGTACTAGCGGGCACAGATACGCAGTATTTT
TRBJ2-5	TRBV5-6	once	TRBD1	CASSRTGAETQYF	TGTGCCAGCAGCCGGACAGGGGCAGAGACCCAGTACTTC
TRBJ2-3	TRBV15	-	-	CATCKSNIDTQYF	TGTGCCACCTGTAAATCGAACATCGATACGCAGTATTTT
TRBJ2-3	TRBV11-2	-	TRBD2	CASSPREGTDTQYF	TGTGCCAGCAGCCCTCGGGAGGGCACAGATACGCAGTATTTT
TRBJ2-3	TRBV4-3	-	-	CASSQDWSSITDTQYF	TGCGCCAGCAGCCAAGATTGGAGTTCCATCACAGATACGCAGTATTTT
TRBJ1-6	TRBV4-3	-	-	CASSQDPFGGADDSPLHF	TGCGCCAGCAGCCAAGATCCTTTCGGGGGCGCGGATGATTCACCCCTCCACTTT
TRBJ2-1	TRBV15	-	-	CATSRGRTGGDQQFF	TGTGCCACCAGCAGAGGCCGCACAGGGGGGGATCAGCAGTTCTTC
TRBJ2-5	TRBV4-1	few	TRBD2	CASSQSGGGGYQETQYF	TGCGCCAGCAGCCAATCCGGGGGGGGAGGATACCAAGAGACCCAGTACTTC
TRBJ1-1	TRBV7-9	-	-	CASSLPGIEAFF	TGTGCCAGCAGCTTACCGGGGATAGAAGCTTTCTTT
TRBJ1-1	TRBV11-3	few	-	CASSTVGLYTEAFF	TGTGCCAGCAGCACCGTGGGGTTGTACACTGAAGCTTTCTTT
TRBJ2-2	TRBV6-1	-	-	CASRTGSYTGELFF	TGTGCCAGCAGAACCGGGAGCTACACCGGGGAGCTGTTTTTT
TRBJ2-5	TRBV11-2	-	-	CASSPTQGGQETQYF	TGTGCCAGCAGTCCAACCCAAGGGGGGCAAGAGACCCAGTACTTC
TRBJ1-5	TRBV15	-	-	CATSRERAYSNQPQHF	TGTGCCACCAGCAGAGAAAGGGCCTATAGCAATCAGCCCCAGCATTTT
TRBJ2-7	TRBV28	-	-	CASKGPSYEQYF	TGTGCCAGCAAGGGGCCTTCCTACGAGCAGTACTTC
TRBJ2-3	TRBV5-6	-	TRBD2	CASSYRMARGYTDTQYF	TGTGCCAGCAGCTACCGCATGGCGCGGGGGTACACAGATACGCAGTATTTT
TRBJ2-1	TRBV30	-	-	CAWRASSYNEQFF	TGTGCCTGGAGAGCTAGCTCCTACAATGAGCAGTTCTTC
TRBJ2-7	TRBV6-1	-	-	CASSDLRRGDYEQYF	TGTGCCAGCAGTGACCTACGCAGGGGTGATTACGAGCAGTACTTC
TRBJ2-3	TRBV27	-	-	CAAGGRATDTQYF	TGTGCCGCCGGAGGGCGGGCTACAGATACGCAGTATTTT
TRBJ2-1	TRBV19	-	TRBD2	CASTSSGGGNEQFF	TGTGCCAGTACTTCAAGCGGGGGGGGGAATGAGCAGTTCTTC
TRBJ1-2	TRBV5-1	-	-	CASSLVGVGYTF	TGCGCCAGCAGCTTGGTAGGAGTTGGCTACACCTTC
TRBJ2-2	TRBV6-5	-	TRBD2	CASKQTSGVTGELFF	TGTGCCAGCAAACAAACTAGCGGGGTTACCGGGGAGCTGTTTTTT
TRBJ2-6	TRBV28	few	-	CASRYRVSSGANVLTF	TGTGCCAGCAGGTACAGGGTGAGCTCTGGGGCCAACGTCCTGACTTTC
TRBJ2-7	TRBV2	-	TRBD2	CASSEARSAGSGEQYF	TGTGCCAGCAGTGAAGCGCGGTCAGCGGGATCGGGCGAGCAGTACTTC